The entry below describes one T cell receptor (beta chain). The sample belongs to a study of CD8+ T cells in alopecia areata. Germline V gene sequence: CDR1 LNHDA, CDR2 SQIVND (reference sequence). V dropped 4 bases and J dropped 4; count of bases not matched to a gene: 10. The CDR3 spans 16 residues. Treatment indicated: oral pan-JAK inhibitor, 5-10 mg twice daily. cDNA prepared by RNA extraction and subsequent reverse transcription served as the template for sequencing. Using immunoSEQ multiplex PCR, the repertoire was profiled, and TCRdb retains in-frame clones only, with some absent. The sample has 110,000 or so clones, around 54% seen once.

The chain couples TRBV19 to TRBJ1-2; 9 positions agree with TRBD1. Sequencing was performed on CD4+ T cells sorted from blood, taken at week 24, from a patient treated with tofacitinib. The receptor's source is a human donor with alopecia areata. The CDR3 protein is CASSTGTGKRAYGYTF. The CDR3 DNA is TGTGCCAGTAGTACCGGGACAGGGAAACGGGCCTATGGCTACACCTTC.